The entry that follows covers one T cell receptor (beta chain) sequence. Its antigen is unidentified. Germline V gives CDR1 SGDLS, CDR2 YYNGEE. Trimming cost V 3 bases and J 1 base; bases outside gene matches: 3. The CDR3 has 14 amino acids. The sample belongs to a study of cytomegalovirus exposure and HLA in healthy donors. Study observations and caveats: A prior analysis recorded that most TCR beta V segments were productive about 87% or about 30% of the time. The investigators catalogued 164 TCR beta chains as cytomegalovirus-associated. Analyses of presence and absence presupposed an approximately uniform sequencing depth across donors.

It was with 60 Vbeta and 13 Jbeta primers that the PCR ran. The data were produced by immunoSEQ multiplex PCR, yet TCRdb's version contains in-frame clones alone and is incomplete. This table holds 130,000 or so clones, 88% found once. The TCR sequence derives from a woman aged 40 to 50 in good health and CMV-seronegative. The sample taken for sequencing was PBMCs. J is TRBJ1-2 and V is TRBV9, with 7 nucleotides matching TRBD1. Here the CDR3 reads CASSGQGLNYGYTF. The DNA for the CDR3 is TGTGCCAGCAGCGGACAGGGCCTTAACTATGGCTACACCTTC. The full variable domain, in which reference TRBV9 and TRBJ1-2 provide the parts outside the CDR3, is DSGVTQTPKHLITATGQRVTLRCSPRSGDLSVYWYQQSLDQGLQFLIQYYNGEERAKGNILERFSAQQFPDLHSELNLSSLELGDSALYFCASSGQGLNYGYTFGSGTRLTVV.